The rows below give T cell receptor beta chains drawn from one sample of a study of blood T cell repertoires in COVID-19. Repertoires were generated with immunoSEQ multiplex PCR, while TCRdb's copy carries only in-frame clones and drops some. The sample has just over 150,000 clones, approximately 90% seen once; the top ten hold about 15%. The source material was peripheral blood. These receptors all stem from a woman between 40 and 50 years old with acute or convalescent COVID-19. The CDR3 runs from the conserved cysteine through the conserved F or W. D genes are given only for firm matches. Expanded clones are given a class, and other clones once, few, many or no size at all.

D gene	V gene	clone size	J gene	CDR3 DNA	CDR3 protein
TRBD2	TRBV28	.	TRBJ2-3	TGTGCCAGCAGTTCACCTCCTAGCGGGGGGGCAGATACGCAGTATTTT	CASSSPPSGGADTQYF
TRBD1	TRBV12-5	once	TRBJ1-1	TGTGCTAGTGGTTTACCCGGGACAGGAGAAGCTTTCTTT	CASGLPGTGEAFF
.	TRBV6-1	.	TRBJ1-5	TGTGCCAGCAGTGAAGAATGGGGGGTTCAGCCCCAGCATTTT	CASSEEWGVQPQHF
TRBD1	TRBV2	.	TRBJ1-3	TGTGCCAGCAGTGAAGAGGGACAGGGATCTGGAAACACCATATATTTT	CASSEEGQGSGNTIYF
.	TRBV7-7	.	TRBJ2-1	TGTGCCAGCAGCTTAGGGCCCGGTGGGAGTTCCTACAATGAGCAGTTCTTC	CASSLGPGGSSYNEQFF
.	TRBV3-1/TRBV3-2	.	TRBJ1-1	TGTGCCAGCAGTCCCATCCGGGGCACAAGGGGGACTGAAGCTTTCTTT	CASSPIRGTRGTEAFF
TRBD1	TRBV4-1	.	TRBJ1-4	TGCGCCAGCAGCCAAATCCGGGACAGTGCAACTAATGAAAAACTGTTTTTT	CASSQIRDSATNEKLFF
.	TRBV15	.	TRBJ1-5	TGTGCCACCAGCAGAGGTCGACAAAACCAGCCCCAGCATTTT	CATSRGRQNQPQHF
TRBD1	TRBV7-3	.	TRBJ1-1	TGTGCCAGCAGCTTAACGTATGTGACAGGGGGGACTGAAGCTTTCTTT	CASSLTYVTGGTEAFF
.	TRBV19	.	TRBJ2-7	TGTGCCAGCGGAAGGGGGACCTACGAGCAGTACTTC	CASGRGTYEQYF
TRBD1	TRBV5-5	.	TRBJ2-3	TGTGCCAGCAGCTTGGTACAGGGGGCGCGGCGAGATACGCAGTATTTT	CASSLVQGARRDTQYF
.	TRBV7-8	.	TRBJ1-5	TGTGCCAGCAGCTTAGTCGTTAGCAATCAGCCCCAGCATTTT	CASSLVVSNQPQHF
TRBD1	TRBV7-3	.	TRBJ2-1	TGTGCCAGCAGCTCACAAGGGACAGGGGGCGCTGAGCAGTTCTTC	CASSSQGTGGAEQFF
.	TRBV11-2	.	TRBJ2-7	TGTGCCAGCAGCTTGATGACGGGAACCTACGAGCAGTACTTC	CASSLMTGTYEQYF
.	TRBV7-9	.	TRBJ1-6	TGTGCCAGCGGGCGGACTTACTATAATTCACCCCTCCACTTT	CASGRTYYNSPLHF
.	TRBV18	few	TRBJ2-1	TGTGCCAGCTCACCGGCCAGCCAGGGTTCTTACAATGAGCAGTTCTTC	CASSPASQGSYNEQFF
.	TRBV2	.	TRBJ1-4	TGTGCCAGCAGTGGGCTGCTAGTAAGGACTAATGAAAAACTGTTTTTT	CASSGLLVRTNEKLFF
.	TRBV28	.	TRBJ2-1	TGTGCCAGCAGTTTTTGGGGAGACCGGTACAATGAGCAGTTCTTC	CASSFWGDRYNEQFF
.	TRBV7-9	.	TRBJ1-2	TGTGCCAGCAGCCATCGCGGGGCTAACCAACCTAACTATGGCTACACCTTC	CASSHRGANQPNYGYTF
TRBD1	TRBV2	.	TRBJ1-5	TGTGCCAGCCTGGGACAGGGGGTTAGCAATCAGCCCCAGCATTTT	CASLGQGVSNQPQHF
.	TRBV11-3	once	TRBJ2-6	TGTGCCAGCAGCCCCCAGGGCTCTGGGGCCAACGTCCTGACTTTC	CASSPQGSGANVLTF
TRBD1	TRBV3-1/TRBV3-2	.	TRBJ2-5	TGTGCCAGCAGCCTGGGACAGGCTCAAGAGACCCAGTACTTC	CASSLGQAQETQYF
.	TRBV29-1	.	TRBJ2-1	TGCAGCGTTGATACGACTGACTACAATGAGCAGTTCTTC	CSVDTTDYNEQFF
.	TRBV11-2	.	TRBJ1-3	TGTGCCAGCAGCTTAATCGGCATCCGGGTTGTCCGAGACACCATATATTTT	CASSLIGIRVVRDTIYF
TRBD1	TRBV3-1/TRBV3-2	.	TRBJ1-6	TGTGCCAGCAGCCAGACAGGGGGCCATAATTCACCCCTCCACTTT	CASSQTGGHNSPLHF
TRBD2	TRBV11-2	.	TRBJ2-1	TGTGCCAGCAGCTTAGTAGGAAGGGGACTAGCGGGGGGAAATGAGCAGTTCTTC	CASSLVGRGLAGGNEQFF
TRBD1	TRBV11-2	few	TRBJ1-2	TGTGCCAGCAGCTCCATACAGGGGGACTATGGCTACACCTTC	CASSSIQGDYGYTF
.	TRBV7-8	.	TRBJ1-4	TGTGCCAGCAGCCAAACTAGGACAGATTCGTATGAAAAACTGTTTTTT	CASSQTRTDSYEKLFF
.	TRBV9	.	TRBJ2-1	TGTGCCAGCAGCGTCGGGAGCTCCTCCTACAATGAGCAGTTCTTC	CASSVGSSSYNEQFF
TRBD1	TRBV6-5	.	TRBJ2-4	TGTGCCAGCAGATCCGGGACAGGTGCCGCATACATTCAGTACTTC	CASRSGTGAAYIQYF
.	TRBV30	.	TRBJ2-1	TGTGCCTGGGACAGGAGCAATGAGCAGTTCTTC	CAWDRSNEQFF
.	TRBV27	.	TRBJ2-2	TGTGCCAGCAGTTTAGGACAAAACACCGGGGAGCTGTTTTTT	CASSLGQNTGELFF
.	TRBV6-4	.	TRBJ2-1	TGTGCCAGCAGTGAAGGGGGAGGGCCCAATGAGCAGTTCTTC	CASSEGGGPNEQFF
TRBD2	TRBV5-1	.	TRBJ2-3	TGCGCCAGCAGCAGCGGACTAGCGGGATACACAGATACGCAGTATTTT	CASSSGLAGYTDTQYF
.	TRBV12-5	.	TRBJ1-1	TGTGCTAGTGGTTCGTTTCTGAACACTGAAGCTTTCTTT	CASGSFLNTEAFF
.	TRBV7-6	few	TRBJ1-1	TGTGCCAGCAGCTCCTACGACGGGACTGAAGCTTTCTTT	CASSSYDGTEAFF
TRBD2	TRBV27	.	TRBJ2-1	TGTGCCAGCAGTCCTCCGGGACTAGCCATCTTTTATGAGCAGTTCTTC	CASSPPGLAIFYEQFF
TRBD1	TRBV28	.	TRBJ2-1	TGTGCCAGCAGTATTAAGACAGGGTCCTACAATGAGCAGTTCTTC	CASSIKTGSYNEQFF
.	TRBV7-9	.	TRBJ2-2	TGTGCCAGCAGCCGCGCTTGGGAGCGAGACTACACCGGGGAGCTGTTTTTT	CASSRAWERDYTGELFF
TRBD1	TRBV6-6	.	TRBJ2-7	TGTGCCAGCAGCACTGGACAGGGGGTACAGGCCGGGAACTTC	CASSTGQGVQAGNF
TRBD2	TRBV12-3/TRBV12-4	.	TRBJ2-3	TGTGCCAGCAGCCCGGGGGGGGGATATACGCAGTATTTT	CASSPGGGYTQYF
.	TRBV9	.	TRBJ1-4	TGTGCCAGCAGCGTGCGGCGTTCGGGGGAAAAACTGTTTTTT	CASSVRRSGEKLFF
TRBD2	TRBV5-1	once	TRBJ2-7	TGCGCCAGCAGCCTGAGCGGGAGTATGAACGAGCAGTACTTC	CASSLSGSMNEQYF
TRBD1	TRBV6-5	.	TRBJ2-7	TGTGCCAGCAGCCAACCAAGGACAGGGGGCGAGCAGTACTTC	CASSQPRTGGEQYF
.	TRBV5-5	.	TRBJ2-3	TGTGCCAGCAGCCTCTTCCCAGATACGCAGTATTTT	CASSLFPDTQYF
.	TRBV25-1	.	TRBJ2-3	TGTGCCAGCAGTGCTAGTTACACGCAGTATTTT	CASSASYTQYF
.	TRBV27	.	TRBJ2-3	TGTGCCAGCAGTTCCCCCCTCACAGATACGCAGTATTTT	CASSSPLTDTQYF
.	TRBV12-2	.	TRBJ2-3	TGTGCAAGTCGCGACCGACAGGGTATTAAGACAGATACGCAGTATTTT	CASRDRQGIKTDTQYF
.	TRBV19	few	TRBJ2-7	TGTGCCAGTAGCTTAACAGGGTCCACCTACGAGCAGTACTTC	CASSLTGSTYEQYF